Shown below are 8 T cell receptor beta chains from a single sample sequenced in a study of blood T cell repertoires in COVID-19. Data came from immunoSEQ multiplex PCR; TCRdb stores just in-frame clones and leaves some out. The table has about 47,000 clones, about 81% seen once; the top ten hold approximately 14%. Sequencing used peripheral blood. The receptor source for this set is a human donor with acute or convalescent COVID-19. The donor label of this sample is uncertain.

The genes are TRBV21-1 and TRBJ2-1; the table names TRBD2, a call not compared with the DNA. TRBV21-1 corresponds to a pseudogene. There are 15 residues in the CDR3. CDR3 nucleotide sequence: TGTGCCAGCAGCAAAGGGCTAGCTTGCTACAATGAGCAGTTCTTC. Its translation is CASSKGLACYNEQFF.

This clone was observed once. The CDR3 reads CASSEGGITPLHF. The CDR3 DNA sequence: TGTGCCAGCAGTGAAGGAGGAATAACACCCCTCCACTTT. The chain employs TRBV2 and TRBJ1-6; D unclear. Trimming shortened V by 1 base and J by 11 bases, and 9 bases separated the two germline ends. Germline assignment: CDR1 SNHLY and CDR2 FYNNEI. The CDR3 consists of 13 residues.

This sequence joins TRBV28 and TRBJ1-5, with TRBD1 matching over 12 bases. Germline V lookup: CDR1 MDHEN, CDR2 SYDVKM. The J segment lost 4 bases and the V segment lost 4 bases, leaving 8 bases of the junction unmatched. CDR3 length: 17 amino acids. CDR3 amino acids: CASSYGTGGRFNQPQHF. The CDR3 DNA is TGTGCCAGCAGTTATGGGACAGGGGGCCGGTTTAATCAGCCCCAGCATTTT.

The genes are TRBV10-2 and TRBJ1-4, with no clear D. Germline V lookup: CDR1 WSHSY, CDR2 SAAADI. The CDR3 runs to 13 residues. Trimming took off 7 bases at V and 7 bases at J, with 13 bases between the two ends. The CDR3 coding sequence is TGCGCCAGCACTCTCCAGAGAGGTGAAAAACTGTTTTTT. This sequence encodes CASTLQRGEKLFF.

V gene TRBV7-2 combines with J gene TRBJ2-1; D not resolved. The CDR3 runs to 13 residues. CDR1 is SGHTA and CDR2 is FQGNSA in the germline V gene. V was trimmed by 3 bases and J by 5 bases, leaving 8 bases between them. The CDR3 sequence is CASSFLADNEQFF. CDR3 DNA sequence: TGTGCCAGCAGCTTCCTGGCAGACAATGAGCAGTTCTTC.

The chain recombines TRBV28 with TRBJ1-4, with D possibly being TRBD1 (6 bases). The CDR3 totals 14 residues. V was cut by 7 bases and J by 8 bases, with 17 bases left in between. In germline, CDR1 is MDHEN, CDR2 SYDVKM. For the CDR3, the DNA is TGTGCCAGCACCGTTGGGGGGGCCGGGGAAAAACTGTTTTTT. Translating it yields CASTVGGAGEKLFF.

Written as DNA, the CDR3 is TGTGCCAGCATTCGAGGGGCCCAGTCCTACGAGCAGTACTTC. It yields the protein CASIRGAQSYEQYF. The chain carries TRBV6-6 and TRBJ2-7; D possibly uses TRBD1 or TRBD2 (5 bases each). The CDR3 has 14 residues. With 7 bases removed from V and 1 base from J, the gap between germline ends came to 14 bases. Germline CDR1 and CDR2: MNHNY and SVGAGI (reference sequence).

The V call is TRBV2, the J call TRBJ1-5; TRBD1 matches at 8 bases. J was trimmed by 6 bases and V by 4 bases; bases with no gene match: 8. The CDR3 extends over 15 amino acids. Per the germline V gene, CDR1 is SNHLY and CDR2 is FYNNEI. The CDR3 is CASSAGGEGFQPQHF. For the CDR3, the DNA is TGTGCCAGCAGTGCAGGGGGCGAGGGGTTTCAGCCCCAGCATTTT.